There are a few counts of the clone carrying this T cell receptor (beta chain). TCRdb analysed the RT-PCR reads with MiXCR anew, one entry per CDR3 protein. The data show approximately 720,000 distinct CDR3 sequences, about 14% seen once. The CDR3 contains 18 residues. In germline, CDR1 is SGHVS, CDR2 FQNEAQ. V lost 5 bases to trimming and J lost 6 bases; unmatched junction nucleotides: 14. The genes are TRBV7-8 and TRBJ1-5, with TRBD1 matching 12 bases. Specimen: memory CD4+ T cells from blood. This clonotype was obtained from a female donor in good health, serving as a healthy control. The chain's CDR3 is CASSIPGTGGERAQPQHF. The CDR3 DNA is TGTGCCAGCAGCATCCCCGGGACAGGGGGCGAGCGGGCTCAGCCCCAGCATTTT. Full variable domain (rest looked up from reference TRBV7-8 and TRBJ1-5): GAGVSQSPRYKVAKRGQDVALRCDPISGHVSLFWYQQALGQGPEFLTYFQNEAQLDKSGLPSDRFFAERPEGSVSTLKIQRTQQEDSAVYLCASSIPGTGGERAQPQHFGDGTRLSIL.